This T cell receptor (beta chain) was profiled in a study of T cells in women clearing cervical HPV infection. Study results and caveats: Repertoire richness, not evenness, was significantly elevated in CIN3+ cases versus controls. TRBV6-7 abundance was lower in cases than controls (approximately 0.1% versus 0.17%).

Remarks on this clone: What it binds is unknown. The read ends 3 residues early relative to the CDR3; the germline J gene fills the gap.

Profiling relied on immunoSEQ multiplex PCR, and the TCRdb table lists in-frame clones only, not all of them. The table lists 40,000 to 55,000 clones. All donors had a single incident cervical HPV16 infection, not prevalent. Dot-blot hybridization genotyped cervical HPV amplified with MY09/MY11 PCR. This CDR3 comprises 11 residues. The V end lost 7 bases, the J end lost 4 bases, and 6 bases lay between the germline ends. This receptor was obtained from a woman between 18 and 75 years old with a cervical HPV16 infection that either progressed to CIN3+ or cleared (not recorded which). The sample comprised blood buffy coat. The V gene is TRBV12-3 or TRBV12-4, the J gene TRBJ2-3, with D hard to call. CDR3 residues: CASTQADTQYF. The sequenced part of the CDR3 DNA is TGTGCCAGCACCCAGGCAGATACG.